The 25 T cell receptor beta chains presented below share a single source sample, sequenced in a study of cytomegalovirus exposure and HLA in healthy donors. A multiplex PCR was run with 60 Vbeta primers and 13 Jbeta primers. TCRdb's copy holds only in-frame clones and misses some; the assay was immunoSEQ multiplex PCR. The table lists about 110,000 clones, under 85% of them singletons. The sequenced material came from PBMCs. The receptor source for this set is a man younger than 45 in good health and CMV-seropositive.

The chain recombines TRBV7-6 with TRBJ2-4; D remains ambiguous. Germline loops: CDR1 SGHVS, CDR2 FNYEAQ. CDR3 length: 17 residues. Trimming removed 5 bases at V and 0 bases at J, with 17 bases between. The CDR3 coding sequence is TGTGCCAGCAGCCTTTATAAGCACGGAGTAGCCAAAAACATTCAGTACTTC. Translation gives CASSLYKHGVAKNIQYF. Based on the CDR3 plus reference TRBV7-6 and TRBJ2-4, the full variable domain is GAGVSQSPRYKVTKRGQDVALRCDPISGHVSLYWYRQALGQGPEFLTYFNYEAQQDKSGLPNDRFSAERPEGSISTLTIQRTEQRDSAMYRCASSLYKHGVAKNIQYFGAGTRLSVL.

A note on this clone: At one end the junction does not follow the germline gene, possibly because of a read error. The J gene is TRBJ1-2, the V gene TRBV28; 10 bases fit TRBD1. The V gene's germline CDR1 is MDHEN and CDR2 SYDVKM. The CDR3 is 13 residues long. The CDR3 DNA follows: TGTGCCAGCAGGGACAGGGGGTATAATGGCTACCCCTTC. Protein product: CASRDRGYNGYPF.

This chain joins TRBV7-2 and TRBJ2-3; tentative D call: TRBD2 (7 bases). V dropped 5 bases and J dropped 4 bases, with 16 bases sitting between them. The CDR3 loop spans 15 amino acids. Germline loops: CDR1 SGHTA, CDR2 FQGNSA. CDR3 nucleotides: TGTGCCAGCAGCGCGTCGGGGGGCAGACCAGATACGCAGTATTTT. This translates into CASSASGGRPDTQYF.

This clone was seen repeatedly, ten times or more. In DNA, the CDR3 is TGTGCCAGTACCGTAGGGGGGGCTCCTAGCGAGCAGTACTTC. Translation gives CASTVGGAPSEQYF. The chain employs TRBV28 and TRBJ2-7; possibly TRBD2 for D (7 bases). Germline values: CDR1 MDHEN, CDR2 SYDVKM. The CDR3 length is 14 residues. Trimming stripped 9 bases from V and 6 bases from J, with 21 bases between.

V gene TRBV15 combines with J gene TRBJ1-2, with 8 nucleotides matching TRBD1. The CDR3 covers 13 residues. Germline CDR1 is LNHNV and CDR2 is YYDKDF (reference sequence). Unmatched junction bases numbered 7, after V lost 5 bases and J lost 8 bases. CDR3: CATSPQGEGGYTF. The CDR3, as DNA: TGTGCCACCAGCCCACAGGGGGAGGGAGGCTACACCTTC.

The genes are TRBV30 and TRBJ1-5; no clear D. Germline values: CDR1 GTSNPN, CDR2 SVGIG (reference sequence). This CDR3 comprises 14 residues. V lost 0 bases, J lost 4 bases, and 10 bases lay in between. CDR3: CAWSVGQVNQPQHF. Here the CDR3 DNA reads TGTGCCTGGAGTGTGGGTCAGGTAAATCAGCCCCAGCATTTT.

This clone showed up many times. This chain links TRBV6-1 with TRBJ1-2; tentatively, D is TRBD1 (6 bases). V was pared by 1 base and J by 6 bases, with 9 bases between. This CDR3 spans 13 amino acids. Germline CDR1 reads MNHNS; CDR2 reads SASEGT. The CDR3 sequence is CASSEGSGDGYTF. The CDR3 DNA sequence: TGTGCCAGCAGTGAAGGATCAGGGGATGGCTACACCTTC.

This sequence joins TRBV28 and TRBJ1-3; D remains unclear. Germline lookup yields CDR1 MDHEN and CDR2 SYDVKM. The V gene lost 7 bases and the J gene lost 4 bases, with 14 bases spanning the gap. The CDR3 sequence is 14 residues long. The CDR3 nucleotides read TGTGCCAGCACCCTCGGAGGGTTAGGAAACACCATATATTTT. It translates to CASTLGGLGNTIYF.

This chain uses TRBV7-8 with TRBJ1-1, with unresolved D. CDR3 length: 13 amino acids. The ends were cut back, 0 bases at V and 6 bases at J, with 8 bases in the middle. From germline, CDR1 is SGHVS and CDR2 FQNEAQ. CDR3 in amino acids: CASSLAPRAEAFF. The CDR3 DNA reads TGTGCCAGCAGCTTAGCCCCCCGGGCTGAAGCTTTCTTT.

This rearrangement joins TRBV2 to TRBJ1-5; 10 bases line up with TRBD1. This CDR3 spans 17 amino acids. Germline lookup yields CDR1 SNHLY and CDR2 FYNNEI. The V gene end was trimmed by 2 bases and the J gene end by 1 base; junction bases not matched to a gene: 5. The CDR3 DNA follows: TGTGCCAGCAGTGAACTCGGGACAGGGGTCAGCAATCAGCCCCAGCATTTT. It yields the protein CASSELGTGVSNQPQHF.

Only a few counts were recorded for this clone. V is TRBV12-2 and J is TRBJ1-3; TRBD1, the D gene given by the table, was not confirmed from the DNA. TRBV12-2 is a known pseudogene. This CDR3 comprises 14 residues. The CDR3 loop is CASRFRVGGNTIYF. DNA of the CDR3: TGTGCAAGTCGCTTCAGGGTGGGAGGAAACACCATATATTTT.

The V and J genes are TRBV6-1 and TRBJ1-2, with D possibly matching TRBD1 (6 bases). Between the trimmed V and J ends, which lost 5 bases and 4 bases, there was a span of 11 bases. Per germline, CDR1 MNHNS and CDR2 SASEGT. The length of the CDR3 is 13 residues. The CDR3, as DNA: TGTGCCAGCAGTCTAGGGGGAACCTATGGCTACACCTTC. Translation gives CASSLGGTYGYTF.

This chain connects TRBV4-3 to TRBJ1-2; a weak D match, TRBD1 (6 bases). Germline V gene lookup returns CDR1 LGHNA and CDR2 YSLEER. V was cut by 0 bases and J by 2 bases, with 10 bases left in between. There are 15 residues in the CDR3. The CDR3 loop reads CASSQDTQGNYGYTF. The CDR3 DNA follows: TGCGCCAGCAGCCAAGATACACAGGGAAACTATGGCTACACCTTC.

This chain joins TRBV2 and TRBJ2-5; D uncertain. V lost 4 bases to trimming and J lost 3 bases, with 9 bases between them. CDR1 and CDR2 (germline): SNHLY, FYNNEI. The CDR3 covers 13 residues. DNA of the CDR3: TGTGCCAGCAGTGCTTTGAGCAAAGAGACCCAGTACTTC. Encoded protein: CASSALSKETQYF. The full variable domain, with the rest looked up from reference TRBV2 and TRBJ2-5, is EPEVTQTPSHQVTQMGQEVILRCVPISNHLYFYWYRQILGQKVEFLVSFYNNEISEKSEIFDDQFSVERPDGSNFTLKIRSTKLEDSAMYFCASSALSKETQYFGPGTRLLVL.

The chain recombines TRBV5-4 with TRBJ2-3; D ambiguous. Germline V gene data show CDR1 as SGHNT and CDR2 as YYREEE (reference sequence). The CDR3 has 13 residues. Deletions cut 2 bases from V and 5 bases from J, with 9 bases between. This CDR3 reads CASSLVSGDTQYF. The CDR3 DNA reads TGTGCCAGCAGCTTAGTCTCGGGAGATACGCAGTATTTT.

The chain has TRBV2 and TRBJ1-5; maybe TRBD1 (6 bases). Germline CDR1 and CDR2: SNHLY and FYNNEI. V was cut by 4 bases and J by 5 bases, with 15 bases left in between. The CDR3 runs to 15 residues. The DNA of the CDR3 is TGTGCCAGCAGTGCGGGCAGGGGATTTCATCAGCCCCAGCATTTT. Protein product: CASSAGRGFHQPQHF.

This clone was observed a handful of times. The rearrangement joins TRBV5-1 to TRBJ2-1; possible D gene TRBD2, 6 bases. Germline-derived CDR1 and CDR2 are SGHRS and YFSETQ. V lost 0 bases and J lost 9, with 16 bases in between. The CDR3 extends over 15 amino acids. In DNA form, the CDR3 reads TGCGCCAGCAGCTTGGCGGTTGGGGGACTCGGTGAGCAGTTCTTC. Its translation is CASSLAVGGLGEQFF.

V and J are TRBV25-1 and TRBJ1-5, with D possibly TRBD1 on 5 matching bases. The length of the CDR3 is 15 residues. Per the germline V gene, CDR1 is MGHDK and CDR2 is SYGVNS. V dropped 1 base and J dropped 2 bases, with 9 bases sitting between them. The CDR3 here is CASSESVGGNQPQHF. CDR3 nucleotide sequence: TGTGCCAGCAGTGAATCGGTAGGGGGCAATCAGCCCCAGCATTTT.

The chain employs TRBV11-2 and TRBJ2-5, with D uncertain. The CDR3 consists of 11 residues. CDR1 and CDR2 (germline): SGHAT, FQNNGV. V dropped 5 bases and J dropped 7 bases, with 8 bases sitting between them. CDR3 amino acids: CASSPSGTQYF. CDR3 nucleotides: TGTGCCAGCAGCCCGTCGGGGACCCAGTACTTC.

The rearrangement uses TRBV5-8 and TRBJ2-1; D remains ambiguous. V dropped 0 bases and J dropped 12 bases, with 4 bases sitting between them. CDR1 is SGHTS and CDR2 is YDEGEE in the germline V gene. The CDR3 is 10 residues long. The CDR3 region is CASSLASQFF. In nucleotides, the CDR3 is TGTGCCAGCAGCTTGGCGTCGCAGTTCTTC. Full variable domain (remainder filled in from reference TRBV5-8 and TRBJ2-1): EAGVTQSPTHLIKTRGQQATLRCSPISGHTSVYWYQQALGLGLQFLLWYDEGEERNRGNFPPRFSGRQFPNYSSELNVNALELEDSALYLCASSLASQFFGPGTRLTVL.

V gene TRBV2 combines with J gene TRBJ2-7; 8 nucleotides align to TRBD1. Germline V gives CDR1 SNHLY, CDR2 FYNNEI. The CDR3 is 15 amino acids. Trimming took 5 bases from V and 6 from J; bases not matched to a gene: 12. CDR3 DNA: TGTGCCAGCAGTACCGCCAGGGGGCCATTGAGCGAGCAGTACTTC. Amino acid sequence: CASSTARGPLSEQYF.

The rearrangement joins TRBV6-6 to TRBJ1-2; 9 positions agree with TRBD1. The ends lost 10 bases at V and 2 bases at J; junction bases unmatched: 5. Germline lookup yields CDR1 MNHNY and CDR2 SVGAGI (reference sequence). The CDR3 is 13 residues long. CDR3 nucleotide sequence: TGTGCCATTTCCGGGACAGGGAACTATGGCTACACCTTC. It encodes CAISGTGNYGYTF.

The chain carries TRBV30 and TRBJ1-2, with 10 bases identical to TRBD1. J lost 8 bases, V lost 1 base, and 4 bases had no gene match. The CDR3 has 13 residues. Germline CDR1 is GTSNPN and CDR2 is SVGIG (reference sequence). CDR3 sequence: CAWSGGDRGGYTF. For the CDR3, the DNA is TGTGCCTGGAGTGGGGGGGACAGGGGAGGCTACACCTTC.

The gene calls are TRBV6-5 and TRBJ2-5, with TRBD1 matching over 7 bases. J gave up 4 bases and V 8 bases, and 4 bases lay outside the gene matches. This CDR3 is 12 amino acids long. Germline lookup yields CDR1 MNHEY and CDR2 SVGAGI. The CDR3 sequence: CASSPGGETQYF. The DNA for the CDR3 is TGTGCCAGCTCCCCAGGGGGAGAGACCCAGTACTTC.

This clone has more than one count but fewer than ten. This chain links TRBV30 with TRBJ2-3; tentatively, D is TRBD1 (5 bases). Trimming cost V 3 bases and J 2 bases, with 12 bases left between them. The CDR3 sequence is 14 residues long. The germline CDR1 and CDR2 sequences are GTSNPN and SVGIG (reference sequence). CDR3 loop: CAWSWTSYTDTQYF. DNA for the CDR3: TGTGCCTGGAGCTGGACATCCTACACAGATACGCAGTATTTT.